The clone carrying this TCR beta chain was detected only once. The target antigen is unknown. The data stem from a study of T cells in localized non-small cell lung cancer. Study observations and caveats: Sequencing involved a lone tumor region, leaving heterogeneity possible. Longer overall survival was linked to higher blood T cell density.

The V end was cut by 0 bases, the J end by 3 bases, with 9 bases between. The CDR3 has 14 amino acids. In germline, CDR1 is SGDLS, CDR2 YYNGEE. The data were produced by immunoSEQ multiplex PCR, yet TCRdb's version contains in-frame clones alone and is incomplete. The sample shows approximately 140,000 clones, more than 80% of them seen only once. The clonotype comes from a female donor over 55 with stage I lung adenocarcinoma. The material was peripheral blood, obtained before any cancer treatment. The chain recombines TRBV9 with TRBJ2-5, with D possibly being TRBD1 (5 bases). CDR3 coding DNA: TGTGCCAGCAGCGTAGGACCCAGGGAAGAGACCCAGTACTTC. As protein: CASSVGPREETQYF.